The clone carrying this TCR beta chain was detected only a few times. The data originate from a study of blood T cell repertoires in COVID-19. Authors' data handling: Amplification from reference gene primers served as the basis for estimated nucleated cell counts. Sequencing was performed with immunoSEQ multiplex PCR; in TCRdb, only in-frame clones are kept and a portion is missing. V, J and clone size reflect that table, while D and trimming were determined from the DNA. Of 200,000 to 250,000 clones in the sample, 84% were seen once. This CDR3 is built from 15 residues. Germline-derived CDR1 and CDR2 are MNHNS and SASEGT. With V trimmed by 2 bases and J by 6 bases, 7 bases remained unmatched. In Cohort 3, a recovered donor had either two negative PCRs, clearance, or symptom resolution.

This sequence originates from a woman between 40 and 50 years old who had recovered from COVID-19. The chain employs TRBV6-1 and TRBJ1-5; 7 nucleotides line up with TRBD1. Input material: PBMCs or T cells enriched from blood (not recorded which). CDR3 sequence (DNA): TGTGCCAGCAGTGAAACCGCAGGGGGAGGTCAGCCCCAGCATTTT. This translates into CASSETAGGGQPQHF.